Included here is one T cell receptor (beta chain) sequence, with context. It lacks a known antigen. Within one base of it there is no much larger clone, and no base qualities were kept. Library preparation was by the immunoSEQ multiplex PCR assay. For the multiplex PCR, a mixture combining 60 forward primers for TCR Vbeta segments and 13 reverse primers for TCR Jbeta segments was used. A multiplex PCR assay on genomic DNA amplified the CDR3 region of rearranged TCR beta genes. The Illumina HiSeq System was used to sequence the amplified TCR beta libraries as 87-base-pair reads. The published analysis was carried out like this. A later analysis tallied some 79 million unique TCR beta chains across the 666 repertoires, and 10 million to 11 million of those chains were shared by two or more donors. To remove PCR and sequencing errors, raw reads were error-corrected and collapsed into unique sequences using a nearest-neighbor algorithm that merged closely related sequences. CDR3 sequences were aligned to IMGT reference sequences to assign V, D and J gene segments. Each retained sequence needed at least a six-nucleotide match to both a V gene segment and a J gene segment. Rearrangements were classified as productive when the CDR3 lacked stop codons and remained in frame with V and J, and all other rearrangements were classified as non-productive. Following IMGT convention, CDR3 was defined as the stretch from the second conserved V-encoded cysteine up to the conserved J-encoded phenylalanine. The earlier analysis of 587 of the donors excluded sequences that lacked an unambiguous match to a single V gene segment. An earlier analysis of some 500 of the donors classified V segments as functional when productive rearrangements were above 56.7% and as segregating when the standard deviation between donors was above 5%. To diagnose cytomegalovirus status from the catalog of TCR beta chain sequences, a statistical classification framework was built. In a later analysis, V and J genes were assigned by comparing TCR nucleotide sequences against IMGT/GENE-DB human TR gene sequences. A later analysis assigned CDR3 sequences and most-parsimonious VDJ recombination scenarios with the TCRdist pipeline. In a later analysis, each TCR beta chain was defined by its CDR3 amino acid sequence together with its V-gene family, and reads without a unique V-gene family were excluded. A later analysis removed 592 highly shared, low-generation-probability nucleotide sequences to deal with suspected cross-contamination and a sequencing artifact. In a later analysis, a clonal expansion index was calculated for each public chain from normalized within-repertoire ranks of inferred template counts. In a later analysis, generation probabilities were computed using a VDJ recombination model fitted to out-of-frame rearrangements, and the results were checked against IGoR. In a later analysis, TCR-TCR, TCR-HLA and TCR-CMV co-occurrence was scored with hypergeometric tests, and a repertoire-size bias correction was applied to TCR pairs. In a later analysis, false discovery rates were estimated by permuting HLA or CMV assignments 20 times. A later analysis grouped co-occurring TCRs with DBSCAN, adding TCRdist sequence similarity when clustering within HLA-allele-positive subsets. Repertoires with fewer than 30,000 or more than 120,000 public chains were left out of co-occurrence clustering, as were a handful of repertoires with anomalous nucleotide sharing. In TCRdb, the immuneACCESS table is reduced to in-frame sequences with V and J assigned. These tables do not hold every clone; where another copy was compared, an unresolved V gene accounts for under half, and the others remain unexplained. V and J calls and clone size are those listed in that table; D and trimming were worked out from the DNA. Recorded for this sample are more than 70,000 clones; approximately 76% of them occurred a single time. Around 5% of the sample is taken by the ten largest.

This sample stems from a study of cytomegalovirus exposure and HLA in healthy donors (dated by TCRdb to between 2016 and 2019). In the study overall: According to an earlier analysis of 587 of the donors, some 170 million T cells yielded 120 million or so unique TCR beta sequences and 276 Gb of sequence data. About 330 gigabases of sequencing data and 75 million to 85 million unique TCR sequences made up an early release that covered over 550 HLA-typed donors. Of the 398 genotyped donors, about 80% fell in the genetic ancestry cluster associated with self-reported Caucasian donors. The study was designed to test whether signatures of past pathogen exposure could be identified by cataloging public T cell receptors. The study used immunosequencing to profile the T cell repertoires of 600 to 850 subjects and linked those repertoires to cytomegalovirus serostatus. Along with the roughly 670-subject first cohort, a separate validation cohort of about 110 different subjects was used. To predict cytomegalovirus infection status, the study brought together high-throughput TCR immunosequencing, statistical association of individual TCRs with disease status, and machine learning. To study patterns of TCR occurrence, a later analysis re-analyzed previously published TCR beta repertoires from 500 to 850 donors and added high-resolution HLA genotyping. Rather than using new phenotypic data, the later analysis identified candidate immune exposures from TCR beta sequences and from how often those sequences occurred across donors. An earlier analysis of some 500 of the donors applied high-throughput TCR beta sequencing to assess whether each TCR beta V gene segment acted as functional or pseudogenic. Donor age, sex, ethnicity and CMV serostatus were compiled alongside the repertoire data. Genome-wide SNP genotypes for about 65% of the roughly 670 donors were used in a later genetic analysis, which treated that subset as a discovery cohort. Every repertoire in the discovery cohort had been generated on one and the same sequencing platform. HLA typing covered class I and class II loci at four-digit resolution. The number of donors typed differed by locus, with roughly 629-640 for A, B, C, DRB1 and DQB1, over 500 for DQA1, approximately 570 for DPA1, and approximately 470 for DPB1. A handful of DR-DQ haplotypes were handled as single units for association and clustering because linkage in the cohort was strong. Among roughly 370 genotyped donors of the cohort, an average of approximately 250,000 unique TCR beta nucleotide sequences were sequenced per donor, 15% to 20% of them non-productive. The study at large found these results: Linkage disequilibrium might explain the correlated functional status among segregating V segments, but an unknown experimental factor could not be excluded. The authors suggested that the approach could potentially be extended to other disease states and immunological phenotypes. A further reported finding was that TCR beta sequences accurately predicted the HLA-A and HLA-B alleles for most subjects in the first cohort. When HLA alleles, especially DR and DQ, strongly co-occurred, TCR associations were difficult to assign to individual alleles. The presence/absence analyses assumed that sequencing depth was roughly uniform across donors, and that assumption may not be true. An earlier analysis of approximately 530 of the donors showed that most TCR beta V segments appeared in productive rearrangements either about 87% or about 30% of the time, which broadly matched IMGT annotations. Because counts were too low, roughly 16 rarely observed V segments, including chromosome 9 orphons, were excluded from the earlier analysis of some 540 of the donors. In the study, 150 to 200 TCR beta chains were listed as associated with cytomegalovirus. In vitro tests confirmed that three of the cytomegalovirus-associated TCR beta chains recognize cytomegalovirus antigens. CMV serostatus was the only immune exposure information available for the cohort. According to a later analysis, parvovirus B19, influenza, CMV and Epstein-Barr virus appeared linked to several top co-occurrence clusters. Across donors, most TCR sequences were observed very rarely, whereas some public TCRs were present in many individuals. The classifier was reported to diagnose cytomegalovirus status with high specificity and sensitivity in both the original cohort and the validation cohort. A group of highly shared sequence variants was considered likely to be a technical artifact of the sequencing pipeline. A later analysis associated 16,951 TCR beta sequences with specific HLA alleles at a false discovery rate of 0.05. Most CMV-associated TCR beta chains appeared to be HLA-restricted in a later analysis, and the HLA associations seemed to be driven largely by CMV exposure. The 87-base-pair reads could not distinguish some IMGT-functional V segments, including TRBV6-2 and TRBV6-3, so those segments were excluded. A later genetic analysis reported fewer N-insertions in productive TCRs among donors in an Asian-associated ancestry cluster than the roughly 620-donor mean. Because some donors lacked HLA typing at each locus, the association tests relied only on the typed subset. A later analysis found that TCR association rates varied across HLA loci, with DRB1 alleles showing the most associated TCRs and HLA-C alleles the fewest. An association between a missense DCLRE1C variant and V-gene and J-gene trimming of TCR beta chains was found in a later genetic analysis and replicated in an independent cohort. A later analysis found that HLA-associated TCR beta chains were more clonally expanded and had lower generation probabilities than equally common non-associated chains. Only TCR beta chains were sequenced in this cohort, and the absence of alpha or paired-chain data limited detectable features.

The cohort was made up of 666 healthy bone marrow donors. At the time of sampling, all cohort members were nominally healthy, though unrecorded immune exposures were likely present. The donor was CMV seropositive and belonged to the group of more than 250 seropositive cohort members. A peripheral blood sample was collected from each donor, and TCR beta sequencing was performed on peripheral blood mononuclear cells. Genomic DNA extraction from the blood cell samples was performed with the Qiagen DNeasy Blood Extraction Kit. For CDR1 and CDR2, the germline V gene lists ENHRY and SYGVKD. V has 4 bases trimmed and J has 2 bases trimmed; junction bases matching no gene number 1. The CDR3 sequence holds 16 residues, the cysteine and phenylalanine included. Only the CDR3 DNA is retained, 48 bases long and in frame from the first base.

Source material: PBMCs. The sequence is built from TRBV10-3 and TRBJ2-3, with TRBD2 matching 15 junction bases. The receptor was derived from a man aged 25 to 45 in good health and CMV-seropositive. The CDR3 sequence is CAISGTSGGVTDTQYF. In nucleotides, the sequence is TGTGCCATCAGTGGGACTAGCGGGGGGGTCACAGATACGCAGTATTTT.